Listed here are 27 T cell receptor beta chains from one sample, sequenced in a study of blood T cell repertoires in COVID-19. Clones were sequenced by immunoSEQ multiplex PCR, and TCRdb holds only the in-frame ones, with some missing. The data contain about 270,000 clones, approximately 90% of them singletons. The sequenced material came from PBMCs or T cells enriched from blood (not recorded which). The source of these receptors is a woman aged 60 to 75 in a cohort exposed to, infected with or recovered from COVID-19 (not recorded which).

V usage is TRBV27 and J usage is TRBJ2-7, with 7 bases aligning to TRBD2. The CDR3 extends over 11 amino acids. After removal of 7 bases from V and 7 bases from J, the junction contained 4 bases not matched to a gene. Looked up from germline, CDR1 is MNHEY and CDR2 is SMNVEV (reference sequence). The CDR3 DNA sequence: TGTGCCAGCATCGAGCGGGGAGAGCAGTACTTC. Protein: CASIERGEQYF.

Only one count was recorded for this clone. This chain links TRBV10-1 with TRBJ2-2; 8 nucleotides align to TRBD2. Unmatched junction bases numbered 8, after V lost 2 bases and J lost 6 bases. Germline V gene data show CDR1 as WNHNN and CDR2 as SYGVQD (reference sequence). There are 16 residues in the CDR3. The CDR3: CASSETLAGGAGELFF. The CDR3 DNA follows: TGCGCCAGCAGTGAGACCTTGGCGGGAGGAGCCGGGGAGCTGTTTTTT.

V usage is TRBV28 and J usage is TRBJ2-1; D gene ambiguous. CDR1 and CDR2 (germline): MDHEN, SYDVKM. Trimming pared 4 bases from V and 0 bases from J, leaving 19 bases between. The CDR3 covers 18 residues. CDR3 protein: CASSYPRVGAVSYNEQFF. CDR3 nucleotide sequence: TGTGCCAGCAGTTACCCAAGAGTTGGTGCGGTCTCCTACAATGAGCAGTTCTTC. The full variable domain, completed using reference TRBV28 and TRBJ2-1, is DVKVTQSSRYLVKRTGEKVFLECVQDMDHENMFWYRQDPGLGLRLIYFSYDVKMKEKGDIPEGYSVSREKKERFSLILESASTNQTSMYLCASSYPRVGAVSYNEQFFGPGTRLTVL.

The DNA for the CDR3 is TGTGCCAGTAGCCCCGAAGGTGAGGGGGCCTACGAGCAGTACTTC. This gives the protein CASSPEGEGAYEQYF. V is TRBV19 and J is TRBJ2-7, with D possibly TRBD1 on 6 matching bases. This CDR3 has 15 amino acids. Trimming pared 6 bases from V and 2 bases from J, leaving 17 bases between. Germline-derived CDR1 and CDR2 are LNHDA and SQIVND (reference sequence).

The CDR3 reads CASVFAGWVEGYTF. The CDR3 coding sequence is TGTGCCAGCGTTTTTGCGGGGTGGGTGGAGGGCTACACCTTC. The chain couples TRBV28 to TRBJ1-2; D is unresolved. The germline V gene encodes CDR1 MDHEN and CDR2 SYDVKM. This CDR3 is built from 14 residues. Trimming cost V 8 bases and J 8 bases, with 21 bases left between them.

About this clone: At one end, the junction sequence differs from germline, possibly due to a read error. This chain connects TRBV5-5 to TRBJ1-1; no clear D. The germline gives CDR1 SGHKS, CDR2 YYEKEE (reference sequence). The CDR3 consists of 15 residues. CDR3 in amino acids: CASSFQRTPNTEAFF. DNA of the CDR3: TGTGCCAGCAGCTTTCAGCGCACTCCTAACACTGAGGCTTTCTTT.

The rearrangement joins TRBV9 to TRBJ2-2; D unclear. This CDR3 is 16 amino acids long. The germline V gene has CDR1 SGDLS and CDR2 YYNGEE. V was clipped by 0 bases and J by 1 base, with 10 bases between them. CDR3 in DNA: TGTGCCAGCAGCGTAGATCTGCCCAGGAACACCGGGGAGCTGTTTTTT. Translated: CASSVDLPRNTGELFF.

The gene calls are TRBV10-1 and TRBJ1-1; no clear D. Trimming removed 3 bases at V and 2 bases at J, with 4 bases between. The CDR3 length is 12 residues. Germline CDR1 is WNHNN and CDR2 is SYGVQD (reference sequence). This CDR3 reads CASSDYNTEAFF. The CDR3 DNA reads TGCGCCAGCAGTGACTATAACACTGAAGCTTTCTTT.

Note on this clone: This may be a read error: a much more frequent sequence differs by one nucleotide. The chain carries TRBV6-5 and TRBJ1-6; the match to TRBD1 covers 11 bases. Germline CDR1 MNHEY, CDR2 SVGAGI. This CDR3 has 14 residues. Trimming removed 6 bases from V and 10 bases from J; junction bases left unmatched: 5. The CDR3 is CASRAGTGGSPLHF. The CDR3 DNA sequence: TGTGCCAGCAGAGCCGGGACAGGGGGATCACCCCTCCACTTT.

This rearrangement joins TRBV4-1 to TRBJ2-7; TRBD2 matches at 11 bases. Germline assignment: CDR1 MGHRA and CDR2 YSYEKL. J gave up 3 bases and V 6 bases, and 4 bases lay outside the gene matches. CDR3 length: 14 amino acids. CDR3 bases: TGCGCCAGCAGGACTGGACTAGCGGGCTACGAGCAGTACTTC. This sequence encodes CASRTGLAGYEQYF.

In its sample, this clone was seen once. The J gene is TRBJ1-5, the V gene TRBV19; 9 bases map to TRBD1. Germline lookup yields CDR1 LNHDA and CDR2 SQIVND (reference sequence). This CDR3 contains 19 residues. V was pared by 10 bases and J by 6 bases, with 25 bases of the junction left unmatched. This chain's CDR3 is CATSFSGTGRFSASQPQHF. The DNA of the CDR3 is TGTGCCACCTCATTCTCCGGGACAGGGCGGTTTTCAGCGAGTCAGCCCCAGCATTTT.

This clone was detected only a few times. The chain joins TRBV4-2 to TRBJ1-4; TRBD1 is a possible D gene (6 bases). In germline, CDR1 is LGHNA, CDR2 YNFKEQ. V dropped 0 bases and J dropped 2 bases, with 22 bases sitting between them. The CDR3 extends over 20 amino acids. The CDR3 DNA is TGTGCCAGCAGCCAAGATAGCCCACTCACAGGGTATGGCACTAATGAAAAACTGTTTTTT. Translating it yields CASSQDSPLTGYGTNEKLFF.

The rearrangement links TRBV11-2 to TRBJ2-1; D perhaps matches TRBD2 (5 bases). This CDR3 contains 13 residues. The germline V gene encodes CDR1 SGHAT and CDR2 FQNNGV. The V gene lost 4 bases and the J gene lost 5 bases, with 9 bases spanning the gap. The CDR3 nucleotides are TGTGCCAGCAGCTCGGACTTCAACAATGAGCAGTTCTTC. Its translation is CASSSDFNNEQFF. The full variable domain, completed using reference TRBV11-2 and TRBJ2-1, is EAGVAQSPRYKIIEKRQSVAFWCNPISGHATLYWYQQILGQGPKLLIQFQNNGVVDDSQLPKDRFSAERLKGVDSTLKIQPAKLEDSAVYLCASSSDFNNEQFFGPGTRLTVL.

The chain links TRBV5-1 to TRBJ1-2, with 9 bases that match TRBD1. Trimming removed 1 base from V and 6 bases from J; junction bases left unmatched: 4. The length of the CDR3 is 14 residues. Germline CDR1 is SGHRS and CDR2 is YFSETQ. This CDR3 reads CASSLTGGSNGYTF. As DNA, the CDR3 is TGCGCCAGCAGCTTGACAGGGGGCTCGAATGGCTACACCTTC. The variable domain in full, completed from reference TRBV5-1 and TRBJ1-2, reads KAGVTQTPRYLIKTRGQQVTLSCSPISGHRSVSWYQQTPGQGLQFLFEYFSETQRNKGNFPGRFSGRQFSNSRSEMNVSTLELGDSALYLCASSLTGGSNGYTFGSGTRLTVV.

The chain carries TRBV5-6 and TRBJ2-5; 7 bases fit TRBD1. This CDR3 has 15 residues. V shed 2 bases, J shed 4 bases, and the junction held 8 bases outside the gene matches. CDR1 is SGHDT and CDR2 is YYEEEE in the germline V gene. The CDR3 DNA reads as TGTGCCAGCAGCTTCCTCGACAGGGAAGGAGAGACCCAGTACTTC. This codes for CASSFLDREGETQYF. The whole variable domain, remainder taken from reference TRBV5-6 and TRBJ2-5, is DAGVTQSPTHLIKTRGQQVTLRCSPKSGHDTVSWYQQALGQGPQFIFQYYEEEERQRGNFPDRFSGHQFPNYSSELNVNALLLGDSALYLCASSFLDREGETQYFGPGTRLLVL.

The J gene is TRBJ1-1, the V gene TRBV7-6; D gene ambiguous. The CDR3 totals 13 residues. Trimming removed 2 bases at V and 1 base at J, with 5 bases between. Germline V gene sequence: CDR1 SGHVS, CDR2 FNYEAQ. CDR3 residues: CASSLQRNTEAFF. The CDR3 DNA follows: TGTGCCAGCAGCTTACAGCGGAACACTGAAGCTTTCTTT. The variable domain in full, with the rest retrieved from reference TRBV7-6 and TRBJ1-1, is GAGVSQSPRYKVTKRGQDVALRCDPISGHVSLYWYRQALGQGPEFLTYFNYEAQQDKSGLPNDRFSAERPEGSISTLTIQRTEQRDSAMYRCASSLQRNTEAFFGQGTRLTVV.

V and J are TRBV5-1 and TRBJ2-7; tentatively, D is TRBD1 (5 bases). The CDR3 is 14 amino acids. V lost 6 bases and J lost 5, with 18 bases in between. The germline V gene encodes CDR1 SGHRS and CDR2 YFSETQ. The CDR3 DNA reads as TGCGCCAGCACCCCCCCCCGCCAGGGAAACGAGCAGTACTTC. Translating gives CASTPPRQGNEQYF.

The chain combines TRBV7-2 with TRBJ2-5; a weak D match, TRBD2 (6 bases). This CDR3 is built from 14 residues. The V gene lost 2 bases and the J gene lost 5 bases, with 12 bases spanning the gap. The germline gives CDR1 SGHTA, CDR2 FQGNSA. The CDR3 loop reads CASSLPEGRETQYF. DNA of the CDR3: TGTGCCAGCAGCTTACCGGAGGGCCGGGAGACCCAGTACTTC.

The gene calls are TRBV28 and TRBJ1-5; perhaps TRBD1 as D (6 bases). V lost 3 bases to trimming and J lost 0 bases, with 9 bases between them. Germline V lookup: CDR1 MDHEN, CDR2 SYDVKM. This CDR3 is 15 amino acids long. CDR3 loop: CASSFGGGSNQPQHF. CDR3 DNA: TGTGCCAGCAGTTTTGGGGGCGGTAGCAATCAGCCCCAGCATTTT.

This clone was recorded only once. This chain joins TRBV18 and TRBJ2-7; 7 bases agree with TRBD1. CDR3 size: 15 residues. V shed 2 bases, J shed 1 base, and the junction held 5 bases outside the gene matches. Germline CDR1 and CDR2: KGHSH and LQKENI. The CDR3 DNA reads TGTGCCAGCTCACCATTAAAGGGGGCTTCCTACGAGCAGTACTTC. This translates into CASSPLKGASYEQYF.

The CDR3 sequence is CASIRDRGYNEQFF. The CDR3 DNA is TGTGCCAGCATCCGGGACAGGGGCTACAATGAGCAGTTCTTC. The V gene is TRBV28, the J gene TRBJ2-1, with 10 bases fitting TRBD1. Germline trimming cut 7 bases from V and 3 bases from J; bases unmatched to any gene: 3. The CDR3 runs to 14 residues. CDR1 and CDR2 from the germline V gene are MDHEN and SYDVKM.

This chain uses TRBV11-2 with TRBJ2-1, with TRBD2 identical over 14 bases. Germline V gives CDR1 SGHAT, CDR2 FQNNGV. The J segment lost 5 bases and the V segment lost 5 bases, leaving 11 bases of the junction unmatched. This CDR3 has 18 amino acids. For the CDR3, the DNA is TGTGCCAGCAGCACTCTTAGGGGGACTAGCGGGAGAGACAATGAGCAGTTCTTC. Translated: CASSTLRGTSGRDNEQFF.

The chain recombines TRBV9 with TRBJ2-3; tentatively, D is TRBD2 (6 bases). There are 17 residues in the CDR3. Trimming stripped 3 bases from V and 2 bases from J, with 19 bases between. CDR1 is SGDLS, CDR2 YYNGEE, per germline. CDR3 DNA sequence: TGTGCCAGCAGCGGATCGGGGACTGCATACCCCACAGATACGCAGTATTTT. The encoded protein is CASSGSGTAYPTDTQYF. The full variable domain, in which reference TRBV9 and TRBJ2-3 provide the parts outside the CDR3, is DSGVTQTPKHLITATGQRVTLRCSPRSGDLSVYWYQQSLDQGLQFLIQYYNGEERAKGNILERFSAQQFPDLHSELNLSSLELGDSALYFCASSGSGTAYPTDTQYFGPGTRLTVL.

The J gene is TRBJ2-4, the V gene TRBV28; 8 bases match TRBD1. With 6 bases clipped from V and 7 bases from J, the junction kept 11 bases outside the gene matches. The CDR3 totals 15 residues. Germline CDR1 MDHEN, CDR2 SYDVKM. The CDR3 loop reads CASSPTGVIKNIQYF. Here the CDR3 DNA reads TGTGCCAGCAGCCCGACAGGGGTAATCAAGAACATTCAGTACTTC.

The chain uses TRBV5-1 and TRBJ1-4; D might be TRBD1 (5 bases). This CDR3 is built from 13 residues. Germline loops: CDR1 SGHRS, CDR2 YFSETQ. With 4 bases removed from V and 7 bases from J, the gap between germline ends came to 11 bases. The CDR3 sequence is CASSGQGVEKLFF. The CDR3 bases are TGCGCCAGCAGCGGGCAGGGCGTTGAAAAACTGTTTTTT.

As DNA, the CDR3 is TGTGCCAGCAGCTACAGGGCAGGGGAAAAACTGTTTTTT. It translates to CASSYRAGEKLFF. This chain uses TRBV7-3 with TRBJ1-4, with TRBD1 as a possible D gene (6 bases). This CDR3 is built from 13 residues. Between the trimmed V and J ends, which lost 4 bases and 8 bases, there was a span of 11 bases. The V gene's germline CDR1 is SGHTA and CDR2 FQGTGA.

The chain joins TRBV5-1 to TRBJ2-3; a possible D gene is TRBD1 (6 bases). Germline loops: CDR1 SGHRS, CDR2 YFSETQ. V was shortened by 4 bases and J by 2 bases, with 11 bases between the two germline ends. This CDR3 contains 14 residues. Here the CDR3 reads CASSPGQFTDTQYF. CDR3 nucleotides: TGCGCCAGCAGCCCAGGACAGTTCACAGATACGCAGTATTTT.